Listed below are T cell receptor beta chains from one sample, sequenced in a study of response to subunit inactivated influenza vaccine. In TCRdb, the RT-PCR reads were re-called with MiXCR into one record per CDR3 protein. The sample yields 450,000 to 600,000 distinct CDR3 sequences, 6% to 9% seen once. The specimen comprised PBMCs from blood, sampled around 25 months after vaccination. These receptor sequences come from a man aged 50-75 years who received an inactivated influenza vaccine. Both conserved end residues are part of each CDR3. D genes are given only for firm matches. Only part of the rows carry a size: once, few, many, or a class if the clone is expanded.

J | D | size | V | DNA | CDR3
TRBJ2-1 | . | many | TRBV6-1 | TGTGCCAGCAGTCCCGGGACACTCCCCTCCTACAATGAGCAGTTCTTC | CASSPGTLPSYNEQFF
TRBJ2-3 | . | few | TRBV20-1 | TGCAGTGCTAGAGATATAGTACAGGGCACAGATACGCAGTATTTT | CSARDIVQGTDTQYF
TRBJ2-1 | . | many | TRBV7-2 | TGTGCCAGCAGCTTCGGGGCCCTATACAATGAGCAGTTCTTC | CASSFGALYNEQFF
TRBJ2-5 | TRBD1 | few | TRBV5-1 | TGCGCCAGCAAAAGAGGGACAGCACAAGAGACCCAGTACTTC | CASKRGTAQETQYF
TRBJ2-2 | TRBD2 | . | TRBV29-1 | TGCAGCGTCCGTGAGGTCCAGCGGGGGGATACCGGGGAGCTGTTTTTT | CSVREVQRGDTGELFF
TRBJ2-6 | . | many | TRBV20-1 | TGCAGTGCTAGAGATAAGAGGGGTGGTGGGGCCAACGTCCTGACTTTC | CSARDKRGGGANVLTF
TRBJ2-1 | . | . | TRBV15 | TGTGCCACCAGCTCCCTTCGAGGGGTCCGCTACAATGAGCAGTTCTTC | CATSSLRGVRYNEQFF
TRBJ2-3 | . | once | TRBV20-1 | TGCAGTGCCAGGTTGGCGGAAGCCACGGGCACAGATACGCAGTATTTT | CSARLAEATGTDTQYF
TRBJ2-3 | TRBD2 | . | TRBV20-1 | TGCAGTGCTAGCGAGCGGGGGGGCCTGTCAGATACGCAGTATTTT | CSASERGGLSDTQYF
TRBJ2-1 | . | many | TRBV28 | TGTGCCAGCAGTCTCCTTAGCTCTAGGCAGTTCTTC | CASSLLSSRQFF
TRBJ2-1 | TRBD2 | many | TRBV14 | TGTGCCAGCAGCCAAGATTGGGCTCTCGGGAGGGCCACGAATGAGCAGTTCTTC | CASSQDWALGRATNEQFF
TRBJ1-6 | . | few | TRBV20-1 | TGCAGTGCTAGAGAGCTAGGCCCCTTTTCACCCCTCCACTTT | CSARELGPFSPLHF
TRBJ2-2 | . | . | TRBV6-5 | TGTGCCAGCAGTTACTCGCGGGGGCTAAACACCGGGGAGCTGTTTTTT | CASSYSRGLNTGELFF
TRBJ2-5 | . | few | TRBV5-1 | TGCGCCAGCAGCCGAGGGGGGGCGGAGACCCAGTACTTC | CASSRGGAETQYF
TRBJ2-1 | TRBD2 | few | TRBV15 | TGTGCCACCAGCAGAGCCGGGACTAGCAGTGAGCAGTTCTTC | CATSRAGTSSEQFF
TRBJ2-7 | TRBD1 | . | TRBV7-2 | TGTGCCAGCAGCTTGTCCGGCGGGACAGGGCTTTTCGAGCAGTACTTC | CASSLSGGTGLFEQYF
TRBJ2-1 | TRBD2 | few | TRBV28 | TGTGCCAGCACCGGGGGAGCGGGGCCCTACAATGAGCAGTTCTTC | CASTGGAGPYNEQFF
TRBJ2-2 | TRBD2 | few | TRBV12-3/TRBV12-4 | TGTGCCAGCAGACGCGGGGGGGCGAACACCGGGGAGCTGTTTTTT | CASRRGGANTGELFF
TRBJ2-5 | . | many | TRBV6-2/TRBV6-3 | TGTGCCAGCAGTTACTCGACTACCCAAGAGACCCAGTACTTC | CASSYSTTQETQYF
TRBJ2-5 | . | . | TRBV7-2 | TGTGCCAGCAGCTTAATCCTTCGAGAGACCCAGTACTTC | CASSLILRETQYF
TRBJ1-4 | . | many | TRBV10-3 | TGTGCCATCAGTGAGTCGCAGTTCAATGAAAAACTGTTTTTT | CAISESQFNEKLFF
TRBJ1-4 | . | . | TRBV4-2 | TGTGCCAGCAGCCAGGGTCGTGGAAAACTGTTTTTT | CASSQGRGKLFF
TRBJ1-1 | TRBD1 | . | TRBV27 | TGTGCCAGCAGTCCCCAGGGGGACCACACTGAAGCTTTCTTT | CASSPQGDHTEAFF
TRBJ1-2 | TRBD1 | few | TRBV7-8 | TGTGCCAGCAAACCTTCAGGGGGGGGCGACTATGGCTACACCTTC | CASKPSGGGDYGYTF
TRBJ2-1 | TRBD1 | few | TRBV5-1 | TGCGCCAGCAGCTCGACGGGACAGGGGGCGGAGGAGCAGTTCTTC | CASSSTGQGAEEQFF
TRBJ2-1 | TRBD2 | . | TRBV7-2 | TGTGCCAGCAGCTTAACGGGAGGGCAGTGGAATGAGCAGTTCTTC | CASSLTGGQWNEQFF